These 13 T cell receptor beta chains share one sample of origin, sequenced in a study of blood T cell repertoires in COVID-19. Sequencing was performed with immunoSEQ multiplex PCR; in TCRdb, only in-frame clones are kept and a portion is missing. The sample consists of 80,000 or so clones, roughly 82% of them appearing once. Source material: peripheral blood. Receptor source: a man in his 60s with acute or convalescent COVID-19.

This chain uses TRBV7-2 with TRBJ1-5; D call uncertain. The germline V gene has CDR1 SGHTA and CDR2 FQGNSA. V lost 2 bases and J 4 bases, leaving 6 bases between the germline ends. This CDR3 has 13 residues. The CDR3 coding sequence is TGTGCCAGCAGCTTAAGAGGGAATCAGCCCCAGCATTTT. This translates into CASSLRGNQPQHF.

The rearrangement joins TRBV18 to TRBJ2-6; the D is unclear. Trimming took 3 bases from V and 3 from J, leaving 6 bases between them. Germline lookup yields CDR1 KGHSH and CDR2 LQKENI. The CDR3 contains 14 residues. The CDR3 loop reads CASSPQDGANVLTF. The CDR3 nucleotides are TGTGCCAGCTCACCCCAGGATGGGGCCAACGTCCTGACTTTC.

This clone occurred once. This chain links TRBV4-1 with TRBJ2-5, with unresolved D. Germline CDR1 is MGHRA and CDR2 is YSYEKL. The length of the CDR3 is 15 residues. V dropped 2 bases and J dropped 1 base, with 11 bases sitting between them. CDR3 nucleotides: TGCGCCAGCAGCCAAACCCATGACTTCCAAGAGACCCAGTACTTC. Translating gives CASSQTHDFQETQYF.

This clone occurred once. For the CDR3, the DNA is TGTGCCAGCAGGGACGGGAGCTCCTATAATTCACCCCTCCACTTT. Encoded protein: CASRDGSSYNSPLHF. The chain employs TRBV6-5 and TRBJ1-6, with no clear D. CDR3 length: 15 amino acids. From germline, CDR1 is MNHEY and CDR2 SVGAGI. Trimming left V 6 bases short and J 0 bases short, with 9 bases between.

The chain is built from TRBV5-4 and TRBJ1-1, with D possibly TRBD1 on 6 matching bases. The length of the CDR3 is 17 residues. The V gene's germline CDR1 is SGHNT and CDR2 YYREEE (reference sequence). The germline V and J ends were trimmed by 1 base and 0 bases, with 16 bases remaining between them. The CDR3 DNA sequence: TGTGCCAGCAGCTTGCGGGGGGCGCGGGCTATGAACACTGAAGCTTTCTTT. It translates to CASSLRGARAMNTEAFF.

A word on this clone: One junction end disagrees with the germline gene, perhaps due to a read error. The gene calls are TRBV5-1 and TRBJ2-7, with TRBD2 identical over 12 bases. Germline CDR1 is SGHRS and CDR2 is YFSETQ. CDR3 length equals 16 residues. CDR3: CASSSGGLAGSSEQYF. The CDR3 DNA reads as TGCGCCAGCAGCTCGGGCGGACTAGCGGGGTCCTCCGAGCAGTACTTC.

The sample holds one count of this clone. The rearrangement links TRBV14 to TRBJ1-6, with a tentative D call TRBD1 (6 bases). V lost 7 bases, J lost 10 bases, and 17 bases lay in between. Germline V gene lookup returns CDR1 SGHDN and CDR2 FVKESK. The CDR3 sequence is 14 residues long. The CDR3 nucleotides are TGTGCCAGCAACGAGGGACACGTGAGATCACCCCTCCACTTT. Translated: CASNEGHVRSPLHF.

J is TRBJ1-4 and V is TRBV6-5, with D possibly TRBD1 on 5 matching bases. Germline CDR1 reads MNHEY; CDR2 reads SVGAGI. The CDR3 sequence is 14 residues long. V lost 6 bases, J lost 6 bases, and 14 bases lay in between. CDR3 amino acids: CASRATGGDEKLFF. The CDR3, as DNA: TGTGCCAGCAGAGCCACGGGGGGGGATGAAAAACTGTTTTTT.

The chain has TRBV28 and TRBJ2-7, with TRBD2 matching 7 bases. The CDR3 is 13 amino acids. The trim removed 6 bases at V and 6 bases at J, leaving 8 bases unmatched. Germline loops: CDR1 MDHEN, CDR2 SYDVKM. The CDR3 coding sequence is TGTGCCAGCAGCAACTTTAGCGGGTTCGAGCAGTACTTC. It specifies CASSNFSGFEQYF.

J is TRBJ1-2 and V is TRBV7-2, with a tentative D call TRBD1 (5 bases). Deletions cut 1 base from V and 2 bases from J, with 8 bases between. Germline CDR1 and CDR2: SGHTA and FQGNSA. The CDR3 consists of 14 residues. The CDR3 region is CASSLDRTNYGYTF. CDR3 DNA sequence: TGTGCCAGCAGCTTAGACAGGACCAACTATGGCTACACCTTC.

The CDR3 DNA reads TGTGCCAGCAGCGATGGGGCTGGGAGGGGCGCGGGCTACACCTTC. It is translated as CASSDGAGRGAGYTF. J is TRBJ1-2 and V is TRBV4-2, with D tentatively TRBD1 (5 bases). Germline V lookup: CDR1 LGHNA, CDR2 YNFKEQ. The CDR3 runs 15 residues. Trimming shortened V by 5 bases and J by 8 bases, and 21 bases separated the two germline ends.

The chain combines TRBV5-1 with TRBJ1-2; a possible D gene is TRBD1 (6 bases). Germline lookup yields CDR1 SGHRS and CDR2 YFSETQ. The ends were cut back, 5 bases at V and 12 bases at J, with 17 bases in the middle. The length of the CDR3 is 12 residues. In DNA form, the CDR3 reads TGCGCCAGCAGTCCGATGACAGGCGGTCACACCTTC. As protein: CASSPMTGGHTF.

The rearrangement joins TRBV4-2 to TRBJ2-7; 16 nucleotides match TRBD2. Per the germline V gene, CDR1 is LGHNA and CDR2 is YNFKEQ. CDR3 size: 19 residues. With 2 bases clipped from V and 0 bases from J, the junction kept 7 bases outside the gene matches. CDR3 in DNA: TGTGCCAGCAGCCAAACCTCCGGGACTAGCGGGGGGGACTCCTACGAGCAGTACTTC. It translates to CASSQTSGTSGGDSYEQYF.